Included here is one T cell receptor beta chain sequence, with context. Generated by immunoSEQ multiplex PCR, the TCRdb table keeps only in-frame clones and is missing some. The sample has about 120,000 clones, approximately 90% seen once; the top ten hold roughly 19%. This sample stems from a study of blood T cell repertoires in COVID-19. This CDR3 has 18 amino acids. The V and J ends lost 5 bases and 0 bases respectively, with 20 bases between them. Per the germline V gene, CDR1 is SEHNR and CDR2 is FQNEAQ (reference sequence). The TCR originated in a human donor with acute or convalescent COVID-19. The donor label of this sample is uncertain. The chain links TRBV7-9 to TRBJ1-5; no clear D gene. The sequenced sample consisted of peripheral blood. The CDR3 region has the DNA TGTGCCAGCAGCCCTATTGGTTCCTTAACCTATAGCAATCAGCCCCAGCATTTT. This gives the protein CASSPIGSLTYSNQPQHF.